This T cell receptor (beta chain) came from a study of T cell repertoires in cytomegalovirus infection. TCRdb used MiXCR to reprocess the reads, holding one entry per CDR3 protein. The sample carries hundreds of thousands of distinct CDR3 sequences, 33% recorded once. Turning to this clonotype: Its antigen is unknown.

This sequence originates from a human donor in good health (CMV status not recorded). Some clones in this sample may be carry-over from other donors' samples. Material: cultured PBMCs, obtained from culture after CMV antigen stimulation.

The CDR3 sequence is CASSLVFQLWDNEQFF. CDR3 DNA: TGTGCCAGCAGCTTAGTATTCCAGTTATGGGACAATGAGCAGTTCTTC. The chain carries TRBV7-9 and TRBJ2-1; D remains unclear. The V and J ends lost 1 base and 5 bases respectively, with 15 bases between them. The CDR3 runs to 16 residues. CDR1 is SEHNR, CDR2 FQNEAQ, per germline (reference sequence).